The T cell receptor (beta chain) described here comes from a study of OX40 agonist ivuxolimab in advanced cancers. Clones were read by immunoSEQ multiplex PCR, and TCRdb kept only the in-frame ones, dropping some. The profile shows about 73,000 clones, roughly 87% of them singletons. Looked up from germline, CDR1 is LGHNA and CDR2 is YNFKEQ. Trimming cost V 2 bases and J 6 bases, with 8 bases left between them. This CDR3 region has 12 residues. The chain uses TRBV4-2 and TRBJ2-7, with D maybe TRBD2 (6 bases). This specimen was CD4+ or CD8+ T cells sorted from blood, taken in a trial of the OX40 agonist ivuxolimab. The sequence came from an adult with an advanced solid tumor such as melanoma, head and neck, liver or kidney cancer. The chain's CDR3 is CASSQMEGEQYF. The CDR3 DNA reads TGTGCCAGCAGCCAAATGGAGGGCGAGCAGTACTTC.